This is a list of T cell receptor beta chains from one sample in a study of shared clonotypes between healthy human individuals. Data came from immunoSEQ multiplex PCR; TCRdb stores just in-frame clones and leaves some out. The data hold around 640,000 clones, with around 96% observed a single time. The sequenced material came from naive CD8+ T cells sorted from blood. The receptors come from a woman between 25 and 40 years old in good health. Each CDR3 is given with its conserved first and last residue. Each record gives: J gene, V gene, D gene, CDR3 protein, CDR3 DNA. D genes are given only for firm matches.

j_gene: TRBJ2-7
v_gene: TRBV9
d_gene: .
CDR3aa: CASSVFDGRAYEQYF
CDR3nt: TGTGCCAGCAGCGTCTTCGACGGACGGGCCTACGAGCAGTACTTC

j_gene: TRBJ2-5
v_gene: TRBV28
d_gene: TRBD2
CDR3aa: CASSQVGTSGIGETQYF
CDR3nt: TGTGCCAGCAGCCAAGTAGGGACTAGCGGGATAGGGGAGACCCAGTACTTC

j_gene: TRBJ2-7
v_gene: TRBV9
d_gene: TRBD1
CDR3aa: CASSPGDRGGTYEQYF
CDR3nt: TGTGCCAGCAGCCCGGGCGACAGGGGTGGTACGTACGAGCAGTACTTC

j_gene: TRBJ2-7
v_gene: TRBV27
d_gene: .
CDR3aa: CASSIRQRGEQYF
CDR3nt: TGTGCCAGCAGTATTCGACAACGTGGTGAGCAGTACTTC

j_gene: TRBJ1-1
v_gene: TRBV27
d_gene: .
CDR3aa: CASSFGRVGTEAFF
CDR3nt: TGTGCCAGCAGTTTCGGCAGGGTGGGGACTGAAGCTTTCTTT

j_gene: TRBJ2-7
v_gene: TRBV7-9
d_gene: .
CDR3aa: CASSRGYEQYF
CDR3nt: TGTGCCAGCAGCCGGGGGTACGAGCAGTACTTC

j_gene: TRBJ2-7
v_gene: TRBV19
d_gene: .
CDR3aa: CASSVWDWDEQYF
CDR3nt: TGTGCCAGTAGTGTCTGGGATTGGGACGAGCAGTACTTC

j_gene: TRBJ2-1
v_gene: TRBV10-1
d_gene: TRBD2
CDR3aa: CASSESTSGPNEQFF
CDR3nt: TGCGCCAGCAGTGAGTCGACTAGCGGGCCCAATGAGCAGTTCTTC

j_gene: TRBJ2-1
v_gene: TRBV6-5
d_gene: .
CDR3aa: CASSYSGTGNEQFF
CDR3nt: TGTGCCAGCAGTTACTCCGGGACTGGGAATGAGCAGTTCTTC

j_gene: TRBJ2-7
v_gene: TRBV19
d_gene: .
CDR3aa: CASRGIIDNSYEQYF
CDR3nt: TGTGCCAGTAGGGGAATAATAGACAACTCCTACGAGCAGTACTTC